The clone carrying this TCR beta chain was seen only a few times. Antigen specificity is unknown. The entry originates in a study of early T cells in non-severe SARS-CoV-2 infection. The study's findings and limits: VDJdb-based matching was biased toward anti-spike CD8 responses and missed private and CD4 specificities.

TCRdb passed the 5' RACE reads through MiXCR, listing each CDR3 protein once. The sample gives 40,000 or so distinct CDR3 sequences, 5.8% of which show up once; 7.6% is in the top ten. The CDR3 length is 15 residues. Between the trimmed V and J ends, which lost 0 bases and 3 bases, there was a span of 10 bases. Germline V lookup: CDR1 SGHNT, CDR2 YENEEA. Sequenced material: whole blood. The receptor was isolated from an adult who was a healthcare worker with PCR-confirmed SARS-CoV-2 infection or an uninfected control (not recorded which). The V and J genes are TRBV11-3 and TRBJ2-3; D remains unclear. The CDR3 protein is CASSLDGSRTDTQYF. As DNA, the CDR3 is TGTGCCAGCAGCTTAGACGGCAGCAGAACAGATACGCAGTATTTT.